Sequencing of this T cell receptor beta chain was carried out in a study of blood T cell repertoires in COVID-19. The overall study: Samples representing acute and convalescent COVID-19 were sourced from the United States, Italy and Spain. The analysed material was cDNA or gDNA that came from T cells, B-cell-depleted T cells, or PBMCs.

The trim removed 1 base at V and 4 bases at J, leaving 8 bases unmatched. This CDR3 spans 17 amino acids. Germline V gene lookup returns CDR1 SGDLS and CDR2 YYNGEE. Original analysis: By means of reference gene primer amplification, nucleated cell counts were estimated. Generated by immunoSEQ multiplex PCR, the TCRdb table keeps only in-frame clones and is missing some. The V and J calls and clone size are taken from that table; D and trimming were inferred from the DNA. The table has 87,000 or so clones, about 90% seen once; the top ten hold 7% to 8%. Sequenced: peripheral blood. The chain is built from TRBV9 and TRBJ2-1; the match to TRBD2 covers 10 bases. This receptor was identified in a human donor with acute or convalescent COVID-19. The donor label of this sample is uncertain. The CDR3 nucleotides read TGTGCCAGCAGCGTATTACTAGCGGGGACGTCTTACAATGAGCAGTTCTTC. It specifies CASSVLLAGTSYNEQFF.